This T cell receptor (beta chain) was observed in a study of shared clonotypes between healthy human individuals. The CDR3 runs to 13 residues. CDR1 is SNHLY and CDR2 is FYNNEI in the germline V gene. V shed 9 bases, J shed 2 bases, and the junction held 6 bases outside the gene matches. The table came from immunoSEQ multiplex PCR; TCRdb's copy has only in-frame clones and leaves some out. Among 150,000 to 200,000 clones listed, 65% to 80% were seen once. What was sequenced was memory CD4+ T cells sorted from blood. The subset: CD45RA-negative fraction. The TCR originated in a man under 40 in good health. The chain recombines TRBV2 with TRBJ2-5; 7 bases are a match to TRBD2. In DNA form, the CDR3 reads TGTGCCAGTTGTACTAGCGAACAAGAGACCCAGTACTTC. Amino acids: CASCTSEQETQYF.